This T cell receptor beta chain was recovered during a study of blood T cell repertoires in COVID-19. CDR1 and CDR2 (germline): PRHDT, FYEKMQ (reference sequence). This CDR3 has 14 amino acids. The V and J ends lost 0 bases and 6 bases, in that order; junction bases with no gene match: 3. Using immunoSEQ multiplex PCR, the repertoire was profiled, and TCRdb retains in-frame clones only, with some absent. The sample carries under 85,000 clones, around 80% recorded once. The source is a man aged 45-65 years with COVID-19, enrolled during active disease. The chain is built from TRBV13 and TRBJ2-3, with 7 bases identical to TRBD2. The sample consisted of peripheral blood. The CDR3, as DNA: TGTGCCAGCAGCTTAGGACTAGCGAGGGATACGCAGTATTTT. This encodes CASSLGLARDTQYF.